This T cell receptor (beta chain) was recorded in a study of shared clonotypes between healthy human individuals. Findings and caveats of the study: A handful of donors had roughly 5% of their naive CD4 clonotypes in common. Donor clonotype sharing was expected to depend on sequencing depth. Limitation of the genetic and exposure-history diversity represented came from the few donors.

Regarding this clone: No antigen is known for it.

Genomic DNA of each subset was evenly split across several immunoSEQ plates. Repertoires were generated with immunoSEQ multiplex PCR, while TCRdb's copy carries only in-frame clones and drops some. The sample contains 100,000 to 130,000 clones, about 71% of which appear only once. V lost 2 bases, J lost 4 bases, and 14 bases lay in between. CDR3 length: 15 amino acids. Germline CDR1 MGHRA, CDR2 YSYEKL. The sample consisted of memory CD8+ T cells sorted from blood. The subset denotes: CD45RO+ cells pooled with CCR7-negative TemRA cells. The TCR comes from a woman under 40 in good health. The chain joins TRBV4-1 to TRBJ1-1, with a tentative D call TRBD1 (6 bases). The DNA for the CDR3 is TGCGCCAGCAGCCAATGGGGGCGTATGGGCACTGAAGCTTTCTTT. Its translation: CASSQWGRMGTEAFF.